The T cell receptor beta chain under discussion was sequenced for a study of blood T cell repertoires in COVID-19. Study in general: Samples came from the United States, Italy and Spain, spanning acute and convalescent COVID-19.

Trimming removed 3 bases from V and 6 bases from J; junction bases left unmatched: 5. The CDR3 sequence is 14 residues long. The germline V gene encodes CDR1 SGHDT and CDR2 YYEEEE. Under the authors' procedure: Estimated nucleated cell counts came from reference gene primer amplification. Assay: immunoSEQ multiplex PCR; the TCRdb copy retains only in-frame clones and omits some. That table furnishes V, J and clone size, whereas the DNA furnished D and trimming. This sample carries about 220,000 clones, about nine tenths of them seen once, and the ten largest clones take roughly 3.4%. Recruits, aged about 18 to 100 years, lived in 25 or so US areas.

The receptor's source is a woman aged 40 to 55 with acute COVID-19. The chain joins TRBV5-6 to TRBJ2-7; 11 bases fit TRBD1. Sample: PBMCs or T cells enriched from blood (not recorded which). The CDR3 DNA reads TGTGCCAGCAGCTCGGACAGGGGGCTCGGCGAGCAGTACTTC. Amino acid sequence: CASSSDRGLGEQYF.